The 16 T cell receptor beta chains given below trace back to one sample, sequenced in a study of blood T cell repertoires in COVID-19. Sequencing was performed with immunoSEQ multiplex PCR; in TCRdb, only in-frame clones are kept and a portion is missing. The profile covers 200,000 to 250,000 clones, with 90% to 95% appearing a single time and approximately 1.2% taken by the ten largest. The sequenced sample was peripheral blood. These receptors all stem from a young man with acute or convalescent COVID-19.

DNA for the CDR3: TGCAGTGCTCCACAGGTCTATGAGCAGTTCTTC. Amino acid sequence: CSAPQVYEQFF. The rearrangement joins TRBV20-1 to TRBJ2-1; D is possibly TRBD1 (5 bases). The CDR3 consists of 11 residues. Germline-derived CDR1 and CDR2 are DFQATT and SNEGSKA (reference sequence). The ends were cut back, 5 bases at V and 8 bases at J, with 10 bases in the middle.

The rearrangement links TRBV6-5 to TRBJ1-4; weak D call: TRBD1 (6 bases). The CDR3 covers 15 residues. Germline CDR1 is MNHEY and CDR2 is SVGAGI. V gave up 0 bases and J gave up 6 bases, with 11 bases separating them. Here the CDR3 DNA reads TGTGCCAGCAGTTACTCGAAAACAGGGTATGAAAAACTGTTTTTT. Translating it yields CASSYSKTGYEKLFF.

This chain links TRBV19 with TRBJ2-2, with a possible D match to TRBD2 (6 bases). The length of the CDR3 is 16 residues. The germline V and J ends were trimmed by 7 bases and 3 bases, with 18 bases remaining between them. Germline CDR1 and CDR2: LNHDA and SQIVND (reference sequence). The CDR3 sequence is CASTTPNSGYTGELFF. The CDR3 region has the DNA TGTGCCAGTACCACCCCGAATAGCGGTTACACCGGGGAGCTGTTTTTT.

The V and J genes are TRBV5-4 and TRBJ1-4, with 7 bases that match TRBD1. Germline loops: CDR1 SGHNT, CDR2 YYREEE (reference sequence). The CDR3 is made up of 14 amino acids. Trimming at V came to 4 bases and at J to 6 bases, leaving 6 bases not matched to a gene. The CDR3 loop is CASSVNRGDEKLFF. In DNA, the CDR3 is TGTGCCAGCAGCGTGAACAGGGGTGATGAAAAACTGTTTTTT.

The V gene is TRBV6-6, the J gene TRBJ2-5, with D possibly being TRBD1 (6 bases). The germline CDR1 and CDR2 sequences are MNHNY and SVGAGI (reference sequence). The CDR3 sequence is 13 residues long. Trimming left V 9 bases short and J 2 bases short, with 13 bases between. The CDR3 nucleotides read TGTGCCAGTACGTCAGGACAGCAAGAGACCCAGTACTTC. Its translation: CASTSGQQETQYF.

The chain links TRBV28 to TRBJ1-2, with TRBD1 matching over 8 bases. The CDR3 has 16 amino acids. Germline V CDR1 and CDR2: MDHEN, SYDVKM. J gave up 4 bases and V 4 bases, and 11 bases lay outside the gene matches. The CDR3 DNA reads as TGTGCCAGCAGTTCTCCACATCAGGGGGCGGTCTATGGCTACACCTTC. Protein product: CASSSPHQGAVYGYTF.

The CDR3 reads CASRPQGITEAFF. DNA of the CDR3: TGTGCCAGCAGGCCACAGGGGATCACTGAAGCTTTCTTT. The chain employs TRBV12-3 or TRBV12-4 and TRBJ1-1; TRBD1 matches 7 bases. CDR3 length: 13 amino acids. J lost 4 bases, V lost 6 bases, and 5 bases had no gene match.

The rearrangement joins TRBV18 to TRBJ2-4; D perhaps matches TRBD2 (5 bases). The CDR3 has 14 amino acids. Trimming removed 4 bases at V and 5 bases at J, with 12 bases between. Germline V gene lookup returns CDR1 KGHSH and CDR2 LQKENI. The CDR3 coding sequence is TGTGCCAGCTCACGACACCCCGGGGAAAACATTCAGTACTTC. It translates to CASSRHPGENIQYF.

Notes on this clone: The identical CDR3 is also encoded by other nucleotide sequences in the sample. This chain joins TRBV6-5 and TRBJ2-5, with TRBD1 matching over 9 bases. V lost 6 bases to trimming and J lost 2 bases; unmatched junction nucleotides: 7. Germline V lookup: CDR1 MNHEY, CDR2 SVGAGI. The CDR3 loop spans 15 amino acids. In DNA, the CDR3 is TGTGCCAGCAGGCGGGACAGGGTTGGGCAAGAGACCCAGTACTTC. It is translated as CASRRDRVGQETQYF.

The rearrangement uses TRBV12-3 or TRBV12-4 and TRBJ2-1; maybe TRBD2 (5 bases). Trimming removed 5 bases at V and 8 bases at J, with 7 bases between. The CDR3 runs 11 residues. CDR3 bases: TGTGCCAGCAGTCACGGGGATGAGCAGTTCTTC. Its protein is CASSHGDEQFF.

V and J are TRBV28 and TRBJ1-2; TRBD1 is a possible D gene (5 bases). CDR1 and CDR2 (germline): MDHEN, SYDVKM. The CDR3 has 17 residues. The V end lost 3 bases, the J end lost 7 bases, and 24 bases lay between the germline ends. The CDR3 region is CASSLLGGVFYQGGYTF. CDR3 bases: TGTGCCAGCAGTTTGTTGGGGGGAGTATTTTATCAAGGTGGCTACACCTTC.

The V call is TRBV20-1, the J call TRBJ1-1; a possible D gene is TRBD1 (5 bases). The V gene's germline CDR1 is DFQATT and CDR2 SNEGSKA (reference sequence). V was pared by 3 bases and J by 2 bases, with 10 bases between. The CDR3 loop spans 13 amino acids. CDR3 nucleotides: TGCAGTGCTAGTCGACAGTCAAACACTGAAGCTTTCTTT. Amino acid sequence: CSASRQSNTEAFF.

V gene TRBV19 combines with J gene TRBJ2-2; D call uncertain. Trimming pared 3 bases from V and 0 bases from J, leaving 8 bases between. CDR1 and CDR2 from the germline V gene are LNHDA and SQIVND (reference sequence). The CDR3 consists of 15 residues. The CDR3 DNA sequence: TGTGCCAGTAGTATTCTGCGTTCGAACACCGGGGAGCTGTTTTTT. Amino acid sequence: CASSILRSNTGELFF.

The rearrangement links TRBV4-2 to TRBJ2-1; D might be TRBD2 (6 bases). Germline V lookup: CDR1 LGHNA, CDR2 YNFKEQ. This CDR3 contains 15 residues. V lost 0 bases to trimming and J lost 6 bases, with 12 bases between them. The CDR3: CASSQDLGGFNEQFF. The CDR3 DNA follows: TGTGCCAGCAGCCAAGATCTCGGGGGTTTCAATGAGCAGTTCTTC.

The chain links TRBV19 to TRBJ1-6; D gene ambiguous. The CDR3 has 15 amino acids. Germline loops: CDR1 LNHDA, CDR2 SQIVND (reference sequence). Trimming removed 6 bases from V and 8 bases from J, with 17 bases in between. The CDR3 loop reads CASSTIARGYSPLHF. The CDR3 DNA follows: TGTGCCAGTAGCACGATCGCCCGAGGCTATTCACCCCTCCACTTT.

This chain joins TRBV7-6 and TRBJ2-5; TRBD2 is a possible D gene (6 bases). Germline assignment: CDR1 SGHVS and CDR2 FNYEAQ. Trimming removed 1 base at V and 4 bases at J, with 16 bases between. The CDR3 runs to 16 residues. CDR3 nucleotide sequence: TGTGCCAGCAGCTTAGAGGGCGGGAACGCGGGAGAGACCCAGTACTTC. Translation: CASSLEGGNAGETQYF.